The text below deals with one T cell receptor (beta chain). Its target is not known. Researchers prepared the TCRbeta library using unique molecular identifiers, the study reports. TCRdb re-called the PCR reads with MiXCR, one entry per CDR3 protein. The data show about 240,000 distinct CDR3 sequences, roughly 24% seen once. The sample belongs to a study of T-cell reconstitution after alpha-beta-depleted transplantation in children. Study-level points and caveats: The origin of alpha-beta T cells about two months after transplant was reportedly several hundred expanded graft clones. T cells produced anew were the main source of T-cell counts and diversity one year after transplant.

Germline V gene lookup returns CDR1 MNHEY and CDR2 SVGEGT. Deletions cut 0 bases from V and 0 bases from J, with 12 bases between. The CDR3 loop spans 16 amino acids. The V call is TRBV6-2 or TRBV6-3, the J call TRBJ2-7, with D possibly being TRBD1 (5 bases). Sequenced material: PBMCs, taken before TCRalphabeta/CD19-depleted stem cell transplant. The sequence derives from a girl aged 2-10 years with Fanconi anemia, due to receive a stem cell transplant. CDR3 protein: CASSYSMADNSYEQYF. CDR3 nucleotides: TGTGCCAGCAGTTACTCGATGGCGGACAACTCCTACGAGCAGTACTTC.